Detailed here is one T cell receptor beta chain. Treatment reported: oral pan-JAK inhibitor, 5-10 mg twice daily. This entry is derived from a study of CD8+ T cells in alopecia areata. Overall study context: Treatment with tofacitinib (6 to 18 months) was followed by 6 months off drug.

Isolated RNA was reverse transcribed into cDNA used as the sequencing template. Here immunoSEQ multiplex PCR was the method, and the copy in TCRdb shows in-frame clones only, minus some. Of about 100,000 clones in the sample, around 83% are singletons; the top ten hold under 25%. V lost 4 bases, J lost 2 bases, and 17 bases lay in between. The CDR3 extends over 16 amino acids. CDR1 and CDR2 from the germline V gene are MGHRA and YSYEKL. V gene TRBV4-1 combines with J gene TRBJ2-5, with D perhaps matching TRBD1 or TRBD2 (6 bases each). The material was CD8+ T cells sorted from blood, obtained at week 24, from a patient treated with tofacitinib. The TCR comes from a human donor with alopecia areata. The CDR3 DNA sequence: TGCGCCAGCAGCCCCCGAATAGGGGGGTATCAAGAGACCCAGTACTTC. Amino acid sequence: CASSPRIGGYQETQYF.